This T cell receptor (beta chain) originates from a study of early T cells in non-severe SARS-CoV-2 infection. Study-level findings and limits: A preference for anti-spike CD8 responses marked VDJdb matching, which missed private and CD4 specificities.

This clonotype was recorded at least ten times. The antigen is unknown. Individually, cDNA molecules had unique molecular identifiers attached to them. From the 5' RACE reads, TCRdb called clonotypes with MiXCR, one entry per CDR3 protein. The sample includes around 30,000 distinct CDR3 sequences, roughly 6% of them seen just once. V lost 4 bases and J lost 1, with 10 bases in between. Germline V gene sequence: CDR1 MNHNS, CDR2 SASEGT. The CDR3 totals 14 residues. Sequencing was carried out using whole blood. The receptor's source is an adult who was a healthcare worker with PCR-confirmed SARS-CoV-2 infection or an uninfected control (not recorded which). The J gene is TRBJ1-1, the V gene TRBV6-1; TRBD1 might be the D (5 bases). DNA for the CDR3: TGTGCCAGCAGTGGGGGACTGTGGAACACTGAAGCTTTCTTT. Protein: CASSGGLWNTEAFF.